The sequence of this T cell receptor beta chain was determined in a study of shared clonotypes between healthy human individuals. The germline V and J ends were trimmed by 2 bases and 0 bases, with 9 bases remaining between them. This CDR3 region has 15 residues. Germline values: CDR1 SGHRS, CDR2 YFSETQ. This clone was detected once. The antigen remains undetermined. Replicate PCRs for sorted subsets used approximately 190 ng DNA; this equaled tens of thousands of T cell genomes. Assay used: immunoSEQ multiplex PCR; TCRdb lists only in-frame clones, some missing. The repertoire holds about 680,000 clones, with 60% to 80% as singletons. Findings of the study overall: Some naive CD4 clonotypes, 4% to 6%, turned up in common across a few donors. Researchers sampled only blood; tissue repertoires likely differ.

All donors were Caucasian adults living in Nashville, Tennessee. What was sequenced was memory CD4+ T cells sorted from blood. Described subset: CD45RA-negative fraction. The chain joins TRBV5-1 to TRBJ2-1; D gene ambiguous. The sequence was collected from a woman aged 25 to 39 in good health. CDR3 in amino acids: CASSLDRNSYNEQFF. CDR3 DNA sequence: TGCGCCAGCAGCTTAGACCGCAACTCCTACAATGAGCAGTTCTTC.